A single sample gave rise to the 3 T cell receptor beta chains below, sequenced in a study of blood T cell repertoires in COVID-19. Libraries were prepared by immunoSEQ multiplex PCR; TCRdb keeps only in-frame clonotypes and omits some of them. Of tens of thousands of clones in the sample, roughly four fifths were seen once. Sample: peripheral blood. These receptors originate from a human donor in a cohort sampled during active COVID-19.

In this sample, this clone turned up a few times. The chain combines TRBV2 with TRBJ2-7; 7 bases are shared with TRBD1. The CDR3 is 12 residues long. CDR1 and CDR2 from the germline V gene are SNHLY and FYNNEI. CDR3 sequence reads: CAGGQTPYEQYF. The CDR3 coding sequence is TGTGCAGGGGGACAGACCCCCTACGAGCAGTACTTC.

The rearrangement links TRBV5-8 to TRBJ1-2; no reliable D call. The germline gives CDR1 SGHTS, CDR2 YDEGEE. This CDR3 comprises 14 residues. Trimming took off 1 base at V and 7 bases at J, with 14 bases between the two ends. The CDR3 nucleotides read TGTGCCAGCAGCTTGTATGTCGGCCCGGGTGGCTACACCTTC. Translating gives CASSLYVGPGGYTF.

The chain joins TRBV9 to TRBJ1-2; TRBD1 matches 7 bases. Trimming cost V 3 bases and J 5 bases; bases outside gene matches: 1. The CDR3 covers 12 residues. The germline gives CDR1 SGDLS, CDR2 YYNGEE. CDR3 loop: CASSADRYGYTF. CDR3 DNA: TGTGCCAGCAGCGCGGACAGGTATGGCTACACCTTC.